This T cell receptor (beta chain) was captured by sequencing in a study of molecular identifiers for immune sequencing clone quantification. Study results and limitations: Clones of above 20 RNA copies carried over 99% of effector molecules; in naive cells they carried under 1%.

Many counts were recorded for this clonotype. Its antigen is not known. Germline CDR1 is SGHRS and CDR2 is YFSETQ. V dropped 0 bases and J dropped 0 bases, with 12 bases sitting between them. CDR3 length: 16 residues. Previously described methods and listed TCR primers were used for bulk TCR libraries. A single record per CDR3 protein comes from TCRdb applying MiXCR to the PCR reads. This sample has about 500,000 distinct CDR3 sequences; about a quarter occur once, and the top ten carry around 0.79%. Naive CD8 libraries used roughly 17,000 to 1,100,000 sorted cells and 10%, 30% or 50% RNA. The chain has TRBV5-1 and TRBJ1-1; D may be TRBD1 (5 bases). The receptor was isolated from a human donor in good health. Some libraries in this study had Jurkat cell RNA spiked in. The specimen sequenced was naive CD8+ T cells from blood, with Jurkat cell RNA spiked in. Subset given: FACS-sorted CD8+CD4-CCR7+CD45RA+ naive T cells. CDR3 coding DNA: TGCGCCAGCAGCTTGGCCGTGGGGGTAATGAACACTGAAGCTTTCTTT. It yields the protein CASSLAVGVMNTEAFF.